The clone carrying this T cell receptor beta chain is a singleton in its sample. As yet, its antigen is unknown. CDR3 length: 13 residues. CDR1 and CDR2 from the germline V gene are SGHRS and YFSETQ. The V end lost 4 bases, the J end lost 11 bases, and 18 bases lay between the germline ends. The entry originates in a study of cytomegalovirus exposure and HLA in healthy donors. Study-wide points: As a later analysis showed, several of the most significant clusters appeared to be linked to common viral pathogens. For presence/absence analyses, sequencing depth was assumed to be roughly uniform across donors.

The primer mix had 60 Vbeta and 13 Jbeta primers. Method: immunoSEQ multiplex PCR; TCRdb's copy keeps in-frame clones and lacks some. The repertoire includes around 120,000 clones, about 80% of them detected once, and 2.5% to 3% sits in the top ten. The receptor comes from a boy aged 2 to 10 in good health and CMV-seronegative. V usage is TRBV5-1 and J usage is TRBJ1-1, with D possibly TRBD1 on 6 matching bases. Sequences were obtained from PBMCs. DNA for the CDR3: TGCGCCAGCAGCCCAGGGACACCCCCTGGGGCTTTCTTT. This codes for CASSPGTPPGAFF.